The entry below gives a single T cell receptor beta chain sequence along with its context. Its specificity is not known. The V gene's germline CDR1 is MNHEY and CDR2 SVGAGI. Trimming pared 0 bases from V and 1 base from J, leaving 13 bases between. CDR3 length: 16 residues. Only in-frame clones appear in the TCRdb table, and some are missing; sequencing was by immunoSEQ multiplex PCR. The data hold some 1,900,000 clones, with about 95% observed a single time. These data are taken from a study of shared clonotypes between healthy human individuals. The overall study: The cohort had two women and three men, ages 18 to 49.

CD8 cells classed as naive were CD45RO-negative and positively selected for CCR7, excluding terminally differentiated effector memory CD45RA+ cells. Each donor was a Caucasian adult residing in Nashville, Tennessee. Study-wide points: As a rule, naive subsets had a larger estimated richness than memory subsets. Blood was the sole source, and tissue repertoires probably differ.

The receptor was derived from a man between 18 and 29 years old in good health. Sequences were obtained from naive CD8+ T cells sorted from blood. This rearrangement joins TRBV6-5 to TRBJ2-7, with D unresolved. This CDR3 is CASSYSISELSYEQYF. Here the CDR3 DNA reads TGTGCCAGCAGTTACTCGATTTCAGAGCTTTCCTACGAGCAGTACTTC.